Sequencing of this T cell receptor (beta chain) was carried out in a study of immune evolution from preneoplasia to lung adenocarcinoma. As to this clone: Antigen: not known.

Sequenced by immunoSEQ multiplex PCR; TCRdb stores in-frame clones only, minus some. The table has 15,000 to 20,000 clones, 65% to 90% seen once. Whole-study findings and limits: Later-stage lesions seemingly showed higher T cell density and diversity than normal lung. Normal lung had the highest top T cell clone frequencies.

V lost 0 bases and J 0 bases, leaving 21 bases between the germline ends. Germline CDR1 is MGHRA and CDR2 is YSYEKL. This CDR3 has 20 amino acids. The chain has TRBV4-1 and TRBJ2-4; maybe TRBD1 (6 bases). Sequencing was done on a sample of FFPE invasive lung adenocarcinoma tissue. This TCR was sampled from a person aged 65-85 years with invasive lung adenocarcinoma. The CDR3 spells CASSQDRVMVGRGAKNIQYF. CDR3 in DNA: TGCGCCAGCAGCCAAGACAGGGTGATGGTGGGCAGGGGAGCCAAAAACATTCAGTACTTC.